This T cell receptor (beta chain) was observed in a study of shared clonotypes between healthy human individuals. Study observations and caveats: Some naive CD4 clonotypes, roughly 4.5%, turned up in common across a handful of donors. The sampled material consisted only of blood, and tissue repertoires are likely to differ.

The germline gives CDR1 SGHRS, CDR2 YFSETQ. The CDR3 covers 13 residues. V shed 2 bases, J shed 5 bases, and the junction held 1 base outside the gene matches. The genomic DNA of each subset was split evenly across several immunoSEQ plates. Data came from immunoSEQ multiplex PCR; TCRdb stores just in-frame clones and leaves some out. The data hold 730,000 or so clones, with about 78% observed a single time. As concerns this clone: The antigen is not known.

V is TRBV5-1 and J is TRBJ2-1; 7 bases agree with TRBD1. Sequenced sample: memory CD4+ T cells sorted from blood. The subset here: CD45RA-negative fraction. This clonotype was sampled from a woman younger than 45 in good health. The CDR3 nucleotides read TGCGCCAGCAGCTTCAGGGGGAACAATGAGCAGTTCTTC. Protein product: CASSFRGNNEQFF.